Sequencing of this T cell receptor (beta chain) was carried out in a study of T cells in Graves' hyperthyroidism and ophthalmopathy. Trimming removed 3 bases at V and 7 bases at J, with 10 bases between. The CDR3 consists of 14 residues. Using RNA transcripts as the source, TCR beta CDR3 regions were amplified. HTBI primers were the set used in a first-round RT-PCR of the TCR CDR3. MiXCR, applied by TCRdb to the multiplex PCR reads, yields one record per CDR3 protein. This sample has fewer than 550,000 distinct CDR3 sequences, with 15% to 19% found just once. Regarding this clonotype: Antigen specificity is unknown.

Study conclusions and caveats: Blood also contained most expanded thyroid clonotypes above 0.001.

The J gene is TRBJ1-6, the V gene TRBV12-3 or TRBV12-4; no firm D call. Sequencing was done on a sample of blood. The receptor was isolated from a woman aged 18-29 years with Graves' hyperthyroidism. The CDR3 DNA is TGTGCCAGCAGTTTCTCCACTCTGAATTCACCCCTCCACTTT. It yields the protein CASSFSTLNSPLHF.